This T cell receptor (beta chain) was sequenced for a study of shared clonotypes between healthy human individuals. Notes on the study in general: Compared with clonotypes that all four donors shared, non-shared clonotypes had lower generation probabilities.

Naive CD8 cells lacked CD45RO and underwent positive selection for CCR7, leaving out terminally differentiated effector memory CD45RA+ cells. The data were produced by immunoSEQ multiplex PCR, yet TCRdb's version contains in-frame clones alone and is incomplete. The sample has roughly 2.1 million clones, more than 85% seen once. The CDR3 spans 14 residues. V was trimmed by 3 bases and J by 4 bases, leaving 11 bases between them. Germline CDR1 SGHTA, CDR2 FQGTGA. A note on this clone: Its antigen remains unknown.

The receptor's source is a young man in good health. Some clones in this sample may be carry-over from other donors' samples. The chain joins TRBV7-3 to TRBJ2-3; the D gene is possibly TRBD1 (7 bases). The sample was naive CD8+ T cells from PBMCs. DNA of the CDR3: TGTGCCAGCAGCTTTGGAGGGGGCGCAGATACGCAGTATTTT. Protein sequence: CASSFGGGADTQYF.